The next 2 T cell receptor beta chains were all read from a single sample in a study of cytomegalovirus exposure and HLA in healthy donors. PCR employed 60 Vbeta and 13 Jbeta primers. Libraries were prepared by immunoSEQ multiplex PCR; TCRdb keeps only in-frame clonotypes and omits some of them. Among over 130,000 clones listed, 70% to 85% were seen once. Sequencing input: PBMCs. The receptors were sampled from a male donor in good health and CMV-seronegative.

J is TRBJ2-7 and V is TRBV2; 8 positions agree with TRBD1. CDR3 length equals 11 residues. Per the germline V gene, CDR1 is SNHLY and CDR2 is FYNNEI. The trim removed 8 bases at V and 5 bases at J, leaving 2 bases unmatched. DNA for the CDR3: TGTGCCAGCGGACAGGGAGACGAGCAGTACTTC. It encodes CASGQGDEQYF.

CDR3 nucleotide sequence: TGTGCCAGCAGCCCAAAACGGGTCGGAAACACCATATATTTT. Translated, it gives CASSPKRVGNTIYF. This chain links TRBV14 with TRBJ1-3; no clear D gene. V gave up 4 bases and J gave up 4 bases, with 11 bases separating them. The germline V gene has CDR1 SGHDN and CDR2 FVKESK. The CDR3 is 14 amino acids.